These 18 T cell receptor beta chains originate from one sample sequenced in a study of cytomegalovirus exposure and HLA in healthy donors. It was with 60 Vbeta and 13 Jbeta primers that the PCR ran. Method: immunoSEQ multiplex PCR; TCRdb's copy keeps in-frame clones and lacks some. The sample records under 55,000 clones, 70% to 80% being singletons. The sample comprised PBMCs. The receptors derive from a woman aged 25 to 39 in good health and CMV-seronegative.

This chain uses TRBV6-5 with TRBJ2-3, with 9 nucleotides matching TRBD1. The CDR3 loop spans 15 amino acids. V dropped 5 bases and J dropped 6; count of bases not matched to a gene: 9. The germline V gene encodes CDR1 MNHEY and CDR2 SVGAGI. The chain's CDR3 is CASSKQGARADTQYF. Written as DNA, the CDR3 is TGTGCCAGCAGTAAACAGGGGGCTCGGGCGGATACGCAGTATTTT.

The rearrangement uses TRBV9 and TRBJ2-7, with 10 bases fitting TRBD2. The CDR3 length is 15 residues. Per germline, CDR1 SGDLS and CDR2 YYNGEE. V trimming: 3 bases; J trimming: 1 base; junction bases outside the gene matches: 4. This CDR3 is CASSAGLADSYEQYF. The CDR3 bases are TGTGCCAGCAGCGCCGGACTAGCGGATTCCTACGAGCAGTACTTC. The whole variable domain, remainder taken from reference TRBV9 and TRBJ2-7, is DSGVTQTPKHLITATGQRVTLRCSPRSGDLSVYWYQQSLDQGLQFLIQYYNGEERAKGNILERFSAQQFPDLHSELNLSSLELGDSALYFCASSAGLADSYEQYFGPGTRLTVT.

This rearrangement joins TRBV29-1 to TRBJ2-7; 9 nucleotides line up with TRBD2. Germline trimming cut 4 bases from V and 5 bases from J; bases unmatched to any gene: 12. CDR3 length: 15 residues. Germline CDR1 SQVTM, CDR2 ANQGSEA. Here the CDR3 reads CSVAFSEAGGNEQYF. CDR3 nucleotide sequence: TGCAGCGTTGCTTTTTCCGAAGCGGGAGGAAACGAGCAGTACTTC.

The chain recombines TRBV2 with TRBJ1-6, with 9 positions matching TRBD1. This CDR3 is built from 15 residues. Trimming at V came to 6 bases and at J to 5 bases, leaving 5 bases not matched to a gene. In germline, CDR1 is SNHLY, CDR2 FYNNEI. The CDR3 is CASRMDRGNNSPLHF. CDR3 bases: TGTGCCAGCAGAATGGACAGGGGCAATAATTCACCCCTCCACTTT.

This chain joins TRBV5-1 and TRBJ2-7, with a possible D match to TRBD1 (5 bases). The CDR3 spans 14 residues. V dropped 2 bases and J dropped 3 bases, with 12 bases sitting between them. The germline CDR1 and CDR2 sequences are SGHRS and YFSETQ. The DNA for the CDR3 is TGCGCCAGCAGCTTCTCCCGGCAGGGCTACGAGCAGTACTTC. Translated, it gives CASSFSRQGYEQYF.

J is TRBJ1-6 and V is TRBV2; a weak D match, TRBD1 (6 bases). Germline CDR1 and CDR2: SNHLY and FYNNEI. V was shortened by 4 bases and J by 10 bases, with 14 bases between the two germline ends. The CDR3 has 14 residues. CDR3 sequence (DNA): TGTGCCAGCAGTGGTCAGGGGTCGGAATCACCCCTCCACTTT. This sequence encodes CASSGQGSESPLHF.

The rearrangement joins TRBV18 to TRBJ1-1; D perhaps matches TRBD1 (5 bases). The CDR3 spans 13 residues. Between the trimmed V and J ends, which lost 6 bases and 3 bases, there was a span of 11 bases. CDR1 KGHSH and CDR2 LQKENI come from the germline V gene. The CDR3 DNA reads as TGTGCCAGCTCGGGGGGTACGGACACTGAAGCTTTCTTT. Its protein product is CASSGGTDTEAFF.

This clone was seen only a few times. This chain joins TRBV15 and TRBJ2-1; tentative D call: TRBD1 (5 bases). CDR3 length: 14 residues. Trimming left V 2 bases short and J 7 bases short, with 12 bases between. Germline CDR1 reads LNHNV; CDR2 reads YYDKDF (reference sequence). The CDR3: CATSRQGQWNEQFF. For the CDR3, the DNA is TGTGCCACCAGCAGACAAGGACAATGGAATGAGCAGTTCTTC.

This clone counts as medium-sized (0.01 to 0.1%). The chain combines TRBV6-5 with TRBJ1-4, with 8 bases fitting TRBD1. Unmatched junction bases numbered 7, after V lost 5 bases and J lost 8 bases. The CDR3 totals 14 residues. CDR1 is MNHEY and CDR2 is SVGAGI in the germline V gene. This CDR3 reads CASSLGQGREKLFF. The CDR3 coding sequence is TGTGCCAGCAGTCTCGGACAGGGACGGGAAAAACTGTTTTTT.

This clone has only a few counts. The chain carries TRBV28 and TRBJ1-4; D call uncertain. Germline lookup yields CDR1 MDHEN and CDR2 SYDVKM. This CDR3 spans 11 amino acids. V lost 3 bases to trimming and J lost 13 bases, with 9 bases between them. DNA for the CDR3: TGTGCCAGCAGTTTGAGCCAAATACTGTTTTTT. Translating gives CASSLSQILFF.

This sequence joins TRBV25-1 and TRBJ1-2; TRBD1 might be the D (5 bases). This CDR3 has 13 amino acids. Germline CDR1 and CDR2: MGHDK and SYGVNS. The V and J ends lost 1 base and 3 bases respectively, with 6 bases between them. The DNA of the CDR3 is TGTGCCAGCAGTGAATGGGGCTACTATGGCTACACCTTC. Protein: CASSEWGYYGYTF.

CDR3 loop: CASSRAIPPGKLFF. The CDR3 region has the DNA TGTGCCAGCAGCCGGGCCATTCCCCCGGGGAAACTGTTTTTT. The chain carries TRBV6-5 and TRBJ1-4; D is unresolved. Germline assignment: CDR1 MNHEY and CDR2 SVGAGI. The V end lost 6 bases, the J end lost 11 bases, and 19 bases lay between the germline ends. The CDR3 consists of 14 residues.

The genes are TRBV4-2 and TRBJ1-6; D remains ambiguous. The germline V and J ends were trimmed by 0 bases and 3 bases, with 12 bases remaining between them. The CDR3 has 17 amino acids. CDR1 is LGHNA and CDR2 is YNFKEQ in the germline V gene. The CDR3 sequence is CASSQEFSGYYNSPLHF. DNA for the CDR3: TGTGCCAGCAGCCAAGAGTTCTCGGGGTACTATAATTCACCCCTCCACTTT.

The chain has TRBV29-1 and TRBJ2-5; 8 bases map to TRBD1. Germline V CDR1 and CDR2: SQVTM, ANQGSEA. The CDR3 sequence is 12 residues long. The CDR3 region is CRPGQGQETQYF. The CDR3 nucleotides read TGCAGACCTGGACAGGGCCAAGAGACCCAGTACTTC.

The V call is TRBV19, the J call TRBJ1-2; 9 nucleotides agree with TRBD1. CDR3 length: 13 residues. The ends lost 4 bases at V and 9 bases at J; junction bases unmatched: 6. Germline CDR1 is LNHDA and CDR2 is SQIVND (reference sequence). The CDR3 loop is CASSTGQGVRYTF. CDR3 coding DNA: TGTGCCAGTAGTACGGGACAGGGAGTGCGCTACACCTTC.

The chain carries TRBV20-1 and TRBJ1-1; D gene ambiguous. V was pared by 3 bases and J by 2 bases, with 4 bases between. Germline lookup yields CDR1 DFQATT and CDR2 SNEGSKA (reference sequence). CDR3 length: 11 residues. DNA of the CDR3: TGCAGTGCTAGGAGTAACACTGAAGCTTTCTTT. Amino acids: CSARSNTEAFF.

The J gene is TRBJ2-7, the V gene TRBV20-1; TRBD1 is a possible D gene (6 bases). Germline V CDR1 and CDR2: DFQATT, SNEGSKA (reference sequence). This CDR3 has 11 residues. V was clipped by 5 bases and J by 4 bases, with 9 bases between them. CDR3 nucleotide sequence: TGCAGTGCTCGGACAGAATACGAGCAGTACTTC. Its protein product is CSARTEYEQYF.

A note on this clone: This sample also contains other DNA sequences that code for the same CDR3. The chain joins TRBV5-5 to TRBJ2-2; 9 bases line up with TRBD2. CDR1 is SGHKS, CDR2 YYEKEE, per germline (reference sequence). Unmatched junction bases numbered 10, after V lost 3 bases and J lost 7 bases. This CDR3 spans 16 amino acids. The CDR3 DNA reads as TGTGCCAGCAGCTCCGGGCTAGCGGGGCTCAACGGGGAGCTGTTTTTT. It specifies CASSSGLAGLNGELFF.